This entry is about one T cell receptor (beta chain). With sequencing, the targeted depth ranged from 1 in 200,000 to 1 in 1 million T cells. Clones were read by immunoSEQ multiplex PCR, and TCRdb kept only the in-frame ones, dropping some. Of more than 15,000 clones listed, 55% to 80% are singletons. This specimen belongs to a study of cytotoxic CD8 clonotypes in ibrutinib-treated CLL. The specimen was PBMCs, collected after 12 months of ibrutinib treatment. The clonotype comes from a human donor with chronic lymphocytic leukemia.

CDR3 nucleotides: TGCGCCAGCAGCAAGGGACTAGCGGGAGACCAAGAGACCCAGTACTTC. Its protein is CASSKGLAGDQETQYF. V usage is TRBV5-1 and J usage is TRBJ2-5; 14 bases line up with TRBD2. The CDR3 contains 16 residues. Losses at the gene ends were 4 bases for V and 0 bases for J; bases not matched to a gene: 2. Germline V gives CDR1 SGHRS, CDR2 YFSETQ.